The rows below give T cell receptor beta chains drawn from one sample of a study of control samples from healthy donors and cancer patients. The repertoire was sequenced with immunoSEQ multiplex PCR; TCRdb's copy has only in-frame clones and lacks some. The data contain 160,000 or so clones, over 90% of them singletons. Input material: blood. The receptors were sampled from a man aged 50 or older in good health. CDR3s leave out the opening cysteine and the closing phenylalanine or tryptophan. The D gene is left open where the match is weak.

j_call,d_call,v_call,cdr3_aa
TRBJ1-2,NA,TRBV7-9,ASSLALTGRENYGYT
TRBJ2-1,NA,TRBV14,ASSQVGSYNEQF
TRBJ2-5,TRBD1,TRBV9,ASSVRDRETQY
TRBJ2-4,TRBD2,TRBV28,ASSSGLGLAKNIQY
TRBJ1-6,TRBD1,TRBV10-3,AIKTQGTDSPLH
TRBJ2-2,NA,TRBV5-1,ASSLESSGELF
TRBJ1-1,NA,TRBV5-5,ASSFDARGLTEAF
TRBJ2-1,NA,TRBV6-5,ASSPLGFALYEQF
TRBJ1-4,TRBD1,TRBV2,ASRTGTGGEKLF
TRBJ1-1,TRBD1,TRBV30,AWGQANTEAF
TRBJ2-7,TRBD2,TRBV5-6,ASSPGLAGALSYEQY
TRBJ1-1,NA,TRBV27,ASSLTLNTEAF
TRBJ2-7,NA,TRBV4-2,ASSQDQGRGYEQY
TRBJ1-2,NA,TRBV9,ASNGNYGYT